This T cell receptor beta chain came from a study of early T cells in non-severe SARS-CoV-2 infection. Overall study context: From unsorted whole blood, bulk RNA was sequenced, and the chains remained unpaired.

The CDR3 has 16 amino acids. V trimming: 2 bases; J trimming: 6 bases; junction bases outside the gene matches: 8. CDR1 SGHTA and CDR2 FQGNSA come from the germline V gene. TCRdb analysed the 5' RACE reads with MiXCR anew, one entry per CDR3 protein. The profile covers more than 65,000 distinct CDR3 sequences, with around 13% appearing a single time and approximately 1% taken by the ten largest. This clonotype was detected a few times. The sequencing input was whole blood. The receptor's source is an adult who was a healthcare worker with PCR-confirmed SARS-CoV-2 infection or an uninfected control (not recorded which). The rearrangement links TRBV7-2 to TRBJ2-5, with 11 nucleotides matching TRBD2. CDR3 protein: CASSLRLAGGVKTQYF. The CDR3 region has the DNA TGTGCCAGCAGCTTACGCCTAGCGGGGGGCGTAAAGACCCAGTACTTC.